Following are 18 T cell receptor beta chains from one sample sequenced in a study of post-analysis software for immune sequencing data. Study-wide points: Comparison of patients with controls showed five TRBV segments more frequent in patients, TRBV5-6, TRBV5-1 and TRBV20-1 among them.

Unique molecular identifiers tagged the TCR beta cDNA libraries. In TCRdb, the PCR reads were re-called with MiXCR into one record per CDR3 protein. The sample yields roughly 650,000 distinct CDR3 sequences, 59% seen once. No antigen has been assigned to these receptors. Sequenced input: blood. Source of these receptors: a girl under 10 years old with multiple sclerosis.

This CDR3 is CASSSPTGGNYEQYF. The CDR3 bases are TGTGCCAGCAGTTCCCCGACAGGGGGCAACTACGAGCAGTACTTC. The chain uses TRBV6-5 and TRBJ2-7; 10 bases fit TRBD1. Germline CDR1 reads MNHEY; CDR2 reads SVGAGI. After removal of 4 bases from V and 3 bases from J, the junction contained 6 bases not matched to a gene. CDR3 size: 15 residues.

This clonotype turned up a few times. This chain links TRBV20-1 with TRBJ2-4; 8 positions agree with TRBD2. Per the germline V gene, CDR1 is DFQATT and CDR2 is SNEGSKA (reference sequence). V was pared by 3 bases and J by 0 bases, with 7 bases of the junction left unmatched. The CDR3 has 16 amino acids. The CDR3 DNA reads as TGCAGTGCTAGCGGGGGGGGTCTTGTAGCCAAAAACATTCAGTACTTC. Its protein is CSASGGGLVAKNIQYF.

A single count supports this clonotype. The CDR3: CSATDGYSNQPQHF. The CDR3 nucleotides are TGCAGTGCCACGGACGGTTATAGCAATCAGCCCCAGCATTTT. The chain carries TRBV20-1 and TRBJ1-5; no clear D. The CDR3 covers 14 residues. With 6 bases removed from V and 0 bases from J, the gap between germline ends came to 12 bases. The germline gives CDR1 DFQATT, CDR2 SNEGSKA (reference sequence).

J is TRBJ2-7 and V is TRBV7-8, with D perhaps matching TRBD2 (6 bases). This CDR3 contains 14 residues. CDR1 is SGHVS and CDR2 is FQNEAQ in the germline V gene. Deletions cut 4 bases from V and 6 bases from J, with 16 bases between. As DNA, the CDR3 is TGTGCCAGCAGCTCCCAACGTTTTAGCGGCGAGCAGTACTTC. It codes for CASSSQRFSGEQYF.

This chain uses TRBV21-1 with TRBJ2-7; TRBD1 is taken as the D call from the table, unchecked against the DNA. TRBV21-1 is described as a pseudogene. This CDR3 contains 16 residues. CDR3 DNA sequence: TGTGCCAGCAGCAAATCTCTGTCGTGGGTCCCCTACGAGCAGTACTTC. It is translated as CASSKSLSWVPYEQYF.

CDR3 sequence (DNA): TGCGCCAGCAGTGGGGGCCTCCCCAATGAGCAGTTCTTC. Amino acid sequence: CASSGGLPNEQFF. The chain combines TRBV10-2 with TRBJ2-1; possibly TRBD1 for D (5 bases). Between the trimmed V and J ends, which lost 4 bases and 6 bases, there was a span of 10 bases. Germline CDR1 WSHSY, CDR2 SAAADI. The CDR3 spans 13 residues.

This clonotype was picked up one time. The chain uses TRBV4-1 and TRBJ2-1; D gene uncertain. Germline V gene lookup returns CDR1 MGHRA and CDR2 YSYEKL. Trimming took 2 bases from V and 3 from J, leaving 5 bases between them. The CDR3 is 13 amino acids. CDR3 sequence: CASSQRDYNEQFF. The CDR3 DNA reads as TGCGCCAGCAGCCAAAGGGACTACAATGAGCAGTTCTTC.

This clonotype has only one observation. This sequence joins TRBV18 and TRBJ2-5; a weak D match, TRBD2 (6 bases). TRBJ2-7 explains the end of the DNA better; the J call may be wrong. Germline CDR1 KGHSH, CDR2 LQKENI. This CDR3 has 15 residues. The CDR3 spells CASSPGGSSSYEQYF. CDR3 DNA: TGTGCCAGCTCACCTGGGGGGAGCAGCTCCTACGAGCAGTACTTC.

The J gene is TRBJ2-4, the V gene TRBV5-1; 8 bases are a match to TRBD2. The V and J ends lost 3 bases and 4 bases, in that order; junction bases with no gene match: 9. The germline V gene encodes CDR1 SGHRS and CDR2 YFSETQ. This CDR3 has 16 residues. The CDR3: CASSSISSGSKNIQYF. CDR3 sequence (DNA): TGCGCCAGCAGCTCGATATCAAGCGGGAGTAAAAACATTCAGTACTTC.

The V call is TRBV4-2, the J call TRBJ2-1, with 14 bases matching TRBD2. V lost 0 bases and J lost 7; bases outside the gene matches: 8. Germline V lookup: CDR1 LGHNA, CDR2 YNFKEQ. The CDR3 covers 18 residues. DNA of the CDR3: TGTGCCAGCAGCCAAGACGGACTAGCGGGGGGACCAATAAATGAGCAGTTCTTC. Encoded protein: CASSQDGLAGGPINEQFF.

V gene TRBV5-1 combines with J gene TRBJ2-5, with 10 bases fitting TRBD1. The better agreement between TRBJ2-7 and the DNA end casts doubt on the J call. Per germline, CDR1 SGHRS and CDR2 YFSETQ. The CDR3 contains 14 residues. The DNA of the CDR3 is TGCGCCAGCAGCTTGGAGACAGGGGGCAGCGAGCAGTACTTC. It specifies CASSLETGGSEQYF.

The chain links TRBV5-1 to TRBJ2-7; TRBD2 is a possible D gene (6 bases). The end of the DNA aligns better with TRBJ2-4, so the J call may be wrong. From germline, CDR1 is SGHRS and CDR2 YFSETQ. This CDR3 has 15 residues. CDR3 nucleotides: TGCGCCAGCAGCCGGGACCGCAGCTCGGGAGACATTCAGTACTTC. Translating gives CASSRDRSSGDIQYF.

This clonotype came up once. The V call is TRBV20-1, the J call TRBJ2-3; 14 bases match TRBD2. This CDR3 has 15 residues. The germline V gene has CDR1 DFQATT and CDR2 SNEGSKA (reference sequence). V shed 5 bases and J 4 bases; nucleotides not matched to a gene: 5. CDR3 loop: CSAPGLAGDSDTQYF. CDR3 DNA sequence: TGCAGTGCTCCGGGACTAGCGGGAGACTCAGATACGCAGTATTTT.

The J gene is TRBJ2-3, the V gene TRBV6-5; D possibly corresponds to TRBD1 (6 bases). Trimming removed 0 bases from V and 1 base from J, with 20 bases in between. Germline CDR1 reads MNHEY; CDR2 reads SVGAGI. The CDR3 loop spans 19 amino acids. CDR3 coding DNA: TGTGCCAGCAGTTACTCGGGCAGGGGATCGTCGACCGGCACAGATACGCAGTATTTT. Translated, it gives CASSYSGRGSSTGTDTQYF.

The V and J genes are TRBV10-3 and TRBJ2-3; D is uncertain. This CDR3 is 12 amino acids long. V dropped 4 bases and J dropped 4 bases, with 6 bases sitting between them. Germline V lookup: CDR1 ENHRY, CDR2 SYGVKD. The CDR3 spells CAISAVADTQYF. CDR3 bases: TGTGCCATCAGTGCGGTCGCAGATACGCAGTATTTT.

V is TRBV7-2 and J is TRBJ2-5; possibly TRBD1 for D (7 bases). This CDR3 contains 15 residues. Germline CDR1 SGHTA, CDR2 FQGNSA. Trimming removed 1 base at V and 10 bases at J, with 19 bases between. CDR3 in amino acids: CASSLDGAGQRLQYF. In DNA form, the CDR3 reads TGTGCCAGCAGCTTAGATGGGGCGGGACAGCGACTCCAGTACTTC.

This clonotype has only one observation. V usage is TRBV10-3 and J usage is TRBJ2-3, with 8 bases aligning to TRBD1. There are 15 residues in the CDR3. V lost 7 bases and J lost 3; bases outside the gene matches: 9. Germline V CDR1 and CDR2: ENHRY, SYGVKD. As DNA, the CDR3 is TGTGCCATCACCCAAGGACAGGGAGTGACAGATACGCAGTATTTT. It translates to CAITQGQGVTDTQYF.

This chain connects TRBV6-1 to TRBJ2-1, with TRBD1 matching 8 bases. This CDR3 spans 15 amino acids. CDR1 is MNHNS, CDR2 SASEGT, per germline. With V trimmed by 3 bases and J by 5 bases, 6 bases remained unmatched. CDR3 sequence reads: CASSENRGYDNEQFF. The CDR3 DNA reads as TGTGCCAGCAGTGAGAACAGGGGGTACGACAATGAGCAGTTCTTC.